These 3 T cell receptor beta chains came from one sample sequenced in a study of T cell repertoires in cytomegalovirus infection. These receptors lack a known antigen. Via MiXCR, TCRdb re-called the reads, giving one row per CDR3 protein. The sample yields 110,000 or so distinct CDR3 sequences, about 33% seen once. Source: CD8+ T cells from cultured PBMCs, taken from culture after CMV antigen stimulation. Receptors originate from a human donor in good health (CMV status not recorded). Some clones in this sample may be carry-over from other donors' samples.

This chain uses TRBV5-6 with TRBJ1-2; no clear D. CDR1 is SGHDT, CDR2 YYEEEE, per germline. V was cut by 3 bases and J by 4 bases, with 7 bases left in between. This CDR3 comprises 12 residues. CDR3 DNA sequence: TGTGCCAGCAGCTCGGAGGGCTATGGCTACACCTTC. Protein sequence: CASSSEGYGYTF.

In this sample, this clonotype turned up many times. J is TRBJ2-1 and V is TRBV7-2; 15 nucleotides align to TRBD2. Per the germline V gene, CDR1 is SGHTA and CDR2 is FQGNSA. Trimming cost V 1 base and J 7 bases; bases outside gene matches: 5. The CDR3 runs 17 residues. The CDR3 coding sequence is TGTGCCAGCAGCTTAGATCGGACTAGCGGGGGGGCAAATGAGCAGTTCTTC. Protein product: CASSLDRTSGGANEQFF.

J is TRBJ1-1 and V is TRBV11-2; D is possibly TRBD1 (5 bases). Deletions cut 6 bases from V and 0 bases from J, with 14 bases between. The germline V gene has CDR1 SGHAT and CDR2 FQNNGV. The CDR3 has 15 amino acids. The CDR3 here is CASSYVEGLNTEAFF. The CDR3 nucleotides are TGTGCCAGCAGTTACGTAGAGGGGTTGAACACTGAAGCTTTCTTT.